Below are 17 T cell receptor beta chains sequenced from a single sample in a study of OX40 agonist ivuxolimab in advanced cancers. Method: immunoSEQ multiplex PCR; TCRdb's copy keeps in-frame clones and lacks some. The table lists 30,000 to 35,000 clones, about 74% of them singletons. The input for sequencing was CD4+ or CD8+ T cells sorted from blood, taken in a trial of the OX40 agonist ivuxolimab. These receptors all come from an adult with an advanced solid tumor such as melanoma, head and neck, liver or kidney cancer.

The chain links TRBV2 to TRBJ2-5; no clear D gene. CDR3 length: 11 amino acids. The germline V gene has CDR1 SNHLY and CDR2 FYNNEI. Trimming took 3 bases from V and 11 from J, leaving 10 bases between them. The CDR3 sequence is CASSDGQMQYF. The DNA for the CDR3 is TGTGCCAGCAGTGACGGGCAGATGCAGTACTTC. The whole variable domain, remainder taken from reference TRBV2 and TRBJ2-5, is EPEVTQTPSHQVTQMGQEVILRCVPISNHLYFYWYRQILGQKVEFLVSFYNNEISEKSEIFDDQFSVERPDGSNFTLKIRSTKLEDSAMYFCASSDGQMQYFGPGTRLLVL.

V gene TRBV11-3 combines with J gene TRBJ2-2, with D possibly called TRBD1 or TRBD2 (6 bases each). CDR1 is SGHNT and CDR2 is YENEEA in the germline V gene. The CDR3 consists of 14 residues. Trimming shortened V by 1 base and J by 4 bases, and 7 bases separated the two germline ends. For the CDR3, the DNA is TGTGCCAGCAGCTTAGGGGGGGCCACCGGGGAGCTGTTTTTT. This translates into CASSLGGATGELFF.

The chain has TRBV4-2 and TRBJ2-1; a weak D match, TRBD1 (5 bases). Trimming removed 6 bases at V and 0 bases at J, with 12 bases between. Germline CDR1 LGHNA, CDR2 YNFKEQ. CDR3 size: 15 residues. The chain's CDR3 is CASSVDRSSYNEQFF. Written as DNA, the CDR3 is TGTGCCAGCAGTGTCGACAGAAGCTCCTACAATGAGCAGTTCTTC.

The rearrangement links TRBV7-2 to TRBJ1-1; 8 bases fit TRBD1. After removal of 5 bases from V and 3 bases from J, the junction contained 8 bases not matched to a gene. This CDR3 is built from 15 residues. From germline, CDR1 is SGHTA and CDR2 FQGNSA. The chain's CDR3 is CASSRGGQGDTEAFF. CDR3 DNA: TGTGCCAGCAGCAGAGGAGGACAGGGCGACACTGAAGCTTTCTTT.

This clone was seen only once. Other nucleotide sequences from this sample produce the same CDR3. The gene calls are TRBV29-1 and TRBJ2-3, with D unresolved. Germline V lookup: CDR1 SQVTM, CDR2 ANQGSEA. V was trimmed by 1 base and J by 3 bases, leaving 5 bases between them. The length of the CDR3 is 12 residues. CDR3 loop: CSVEGRTDTQYF. The CDR3 nucleotides are TGCAGCGTTGAAGGCAGGACAGATACGCAGTATTTT.

The V call is TRBV2, the J call TRBJ1-1, with unresolved D. Germline CDR1 SNHLY, CDR2 FYNNEI. The CDR3 covers 14 residues. The V end lost 6 bases, the J end lost 1 base, and 12 bases lay between the germline ends. The CDR3 nucleotides are TGTGCCAGCAGCGGACGTTGGGGGAACACTGAAGCTTTCTTT. Translated, it gives CASSGRWGNTEAFF.

J is TRBJ1-1 and V is TRBV30; a possible D gene is TRBD1 (5 bases). The V gene lost 1 base and the J gene lost 4 bases, with 16 bases spanning the gap. The CDR3 has 15 amino acids. The germline CDR1 and CDR2 sequences are GTSNPN and SVGIG (reference sequence). DNA of the CDR3: TGTGCCTGGAGTGATGGGGCTCTGGGGGGCACTGAAGCTTTCTTT. Translating it yields CAWSDGALGGTEAFF.

This clone was seen more than once but under ten times. The CDR3 sequence is CASRPGQRSSYEQYV. CDR3 bases: TGTGCCAGCAGACCGGGACAGCGAAGCTCCTACGAGCAGTACGTC. V and J are TRBV6-1 and TRBJ2-7; 7 bases are a match to TRBD1. The V segment lost 6 bases and the J segment 0 bases; nucleotides outside the gene matches: 8. This CDR3 region has 15 residues. Germline-derived CDR1 and CDR2 are MNHNS and SASEGT.

This chain joins TRBV7-7 and TRBJ1-6, with no clear D. V dropped 2 bases and J dropped 8 bases, with 10 bases sitting between them. CDR1 and CDR2 (germline): SSHAT, FNYEAQ (reference sequence). The CDR3 covers 14 residues. CDR3 coding DNA: TGTGCCAGCAGCTTAAAAGGGTTTGATTCACCCCTCCACTTT. It specifies CASSLKGFDSPLHF.

The chain uses TRBV5-1 and TRBJ2-7, with 10 bases fitting TRBD1. The CDR3 sequence is 14 residues long. The germline V gene has CDR1 SGHRS and CDR2 YFSETQ. V lost 3 bases and J lost 6; bases outside the gene matches: 6. In DNA form, the CDR3 reads TGCGCCAGCAGCTCCACCGGGACAGGGGCCGAGCAGTACTTC. It specifies CASSSTGTGAEQYF.

CDR3: CASSEGSRGLYTIYF. In DNA, the CDR3 is TGTGCCAGCAGTGAAGGTAGCAGGGGGCTATACACCATATATTTT. J is TRBJ1-3 and V is TRBV2; 8 bases map to TRBD1. After removal of 1 base from V and 8 bases from J, the junction contained 7 bases not matched to a gene. The germline CDR1 and CDR2 sequences are SNHLY and FYNNEI. The CDR3 runs 15 residues.

J is TRBJ1-2 and V is TRBV10-3, with 8 bases lining up with TRBD1. The J segment lost 6 bases and the V segment lost 4 bases, leaving 7 bases of the junction unmatched. This CDR3 is 14 amino acids long. Germline V gene sequence: CDR1 ENHRY, CDR2 SYGVKD. CDR3: CAISGQGTLNGYTF. CDR3 nucleotides: TGTGCCATCAGTGGACAGGGGACCTTAAATGGCTACACCTTC.

This clone was observed a few times. The rearrangement joins TRBV19 to TRBJ1-6, with no clear D. The CDR3 has 13 amino acids. V lost 4 bases and J 9 bases, leaving 10 bases between the germline ends. The V gene's germline CDR1 is LNHDA and CDR2 SQIVND (reference sequence). The CDR3 protein is CASSNRVASPLHF. CDR3 bases: TGTGCCAGTAGTAACCGGGTCGCTTCACCCCTCCACTTT.

V usage is TRBV2 and J usage is TRBJ1-2, with a possible D match to TRBD1 (5 bases). CDR3 length equals 13 residues. V gave up 5 bases and J gave up 8 bases, with 15 bases separating them. Per germline, CDR1 SNHLY and CDR2 FYNNEI. CDR3 region: CASSFGQGDGYTF. The CDR3 DNA reads as TGTGCCAGCAGTTTCGGCCAGGGCGACGGCTACACCTTC.

This chain uses TRBV30 with TRBJ2-3; D perhaps matches TRBD2 (5 bases). Trimming took off 2 bases at V and 6 bases at J, with 9 bases between the two ends. The CDR3 extends over 12 amino acids. Germline V gene lookup returns CDR1 GTSNPN and CDR2 SVGIG (reference sequence). The CDR3: CAWSLRADTQYF. In nucleotides, the CDR3 is TGTGCCTGGAGTTTGCGGGCCGATACGCAGTATTTT. The full variable domain, rest sourced from reference TRBV30 and TRBJ2-3, is SQTIHQWPATLVQPVGSPLSLECTVEGTSNPNLYWYRQAAGRGLQLLFYSVGIGQISSEVPQNLSASRPQDRQFILSSKKLLLSDSGFYLCAWSLRADTQYFGPGTRLTVL.

The chain combines TRBV5-1 with TRBJ1-1; TRBD1 might be the D (5 bases). The CDR3 length is 15 residues. The germline V and J ends were trimmed by 2 bases and 1 base, with 12 bases remaining between them. The germline V gene encodes CDR1 SGHRS and CDR2 YFSETQ. The CDR3 protein is CASSLKQTGNTEAFF. The CDR3 DNA reads as TGCGCCAGCAGCTTAAAACAAACAGGGAACACTGAAGCTTTCTTT.

The chain carries TRBV2 and TRBJ1-1; TRBD1 might be the D (5 bases). Germline-derived CDR1 and CDR2 are SNHLY and FYNNEI. This CDR3 spans 13 amino acids. V lost 7 bases to trimming and J lost 1 base, with 10 bases between them. CDR3 in amino acids: CASKLGRNTEAFF. In nucleotides, the CDR3 is TGTGCCAGCAAATTGGGACGGAACACTGAAGCTTTCTTT.